The source of this T cell receptor beta chain is a study of CD8+CD57+ T cells in acquired aplastic anemia. In the study overall: Recorded DNA amounts for sorted CD4+ and CD8+ cells had an average of around 3.4 ug. Healthy CD8+ samples averaged around 10 million reads. The study, taken as a whole, reports: Overlap between patients and controls comprised 25 to 30 CD8+ CDR3 sequences.

Trimming cost V 1 base and J 19 bases, with 23 bases left between them. The CDR3 totals 15 residues. The V gene's germline CDR1 is SGHVS and CDR2 FQNEAQ. Genomic DNA provided the template from which TCR beta VDJ and CDR3 profiles were obtained. TCRdb re-called the reads with MiXCR, one entry per CDR3 protein. The sample consists of hundreds of thousands of distinct CDR3 sequences, roughly 64% of them appearing once. Note on this clonotype: What it binds is unknown.

The rearrangement joins TRBV7-8 to TRBJ1-6, with D possibly TRBD1 on 5 matching bases. The source of this sequence is a human donor in good health, serving as a control. The sequenced sample consisted of sorted CD4+, CD8+, or CD8+CD57+ T cells (not recorded which) from PBMCs. CDR3 DNA: TGTGCCAGCAGCTTAGGGTCGGCAGGGATGAACACTGAACACTTT. Residues: CASSLGSAGMNTEHF.